These 6 T cell receptor beta chains share one sample of origin, sequenced in a study of PD-L1 blockade in urothelial cancer. Time point: pretreatment peripheral blood. Sequenced by immunoSEQ multiplex PCR; TCRdb stores in-frame clones only, minus some. The sample shows tens of thousands of clones, 90% of them seen only once. The sequenced sample was PBMCs, obtained around atezolizumab (anti-PD-L1) treatment. The receptors shown here come from a man aged 55 to 70 with urothelial cancer.

The chain has TRBV19 and TRBJ2-2; D is undetermined. The germline V gene has CDR1 LNHDA and CDR2 SQIVND (reference sequence). The CDR3 runs to 15 residues. Between the trimmed V and J ends, which lost 3 bases and 4 bases, there was a span of 12 bases. The CDR3 region is CASSIGSYPTGELFF. In nucleotides, the CDR3 is TGTGCCAGTAGTATCGGGTCCTACCCCACCGGGGAGCTGTTTTTT.

The chain carries TRBV6-4 and TRBJ2-7; 10 positions match TRBD2. The length of the CDR3 is 13 residues. The germline CDR1 and CDR2 sequences are MRHNA and SNTAGT. The trim removed 5 bases at V and 5 bases at J, leaving 3 bases unmatched. CDR3: CASSQREGHEQYF. Written as DNA, the CDR3 is TGTGCCAGCAGTCAGCGGGAGGGTCACGAGCAGTACTTC.

V usage is TRBV29-1 and J usage is TRBJ1-1; 9 bases fit TRBD1. The CDR3 spans 14 residues. The germline V gene has CDR1 SQVTM and CDR2 ANQGSEA. The V and J ends lost 2 bases and 5 bases, in that order; junction bases with no gene match: 6. Here the CDR3 reads CSVERGQGDTEAFF. In DNA, the CDR3 is TGCAGCGTTGAAAGGGGACAGGGAGATACTGAAGCTTTCTTT.

V is TRBV30 and J is TRBJ2-6, with 7 bases fitting TRBD1. The CDR3 runs to 16 residues. V lost 3 bases, J lost 2 bases, and 7 bases stayed unmatched. Germline V lookup: CDR1 GTSNPN, CDR2 SVGIG (reference sequence). This chain's CDR3 is CAWSRSTGAGANVLTF. CDR3 DNA: TGTGCCTGGAGCAGATCCACAGGGGCTGGGGCCAACGTCCTGACTTTC.

The rearrangement joins TRBV23-1 to TRBJ2-6; unclear D gene. TRBV23-1 carries the ORF label, with uncertain function. Trimming took 3 bases from V and 4 from J, leaving 16 bases between them. This CDR3 is 17 amino acids long. The CDR3 DNA is TGCGCCAGCAGTCAGACTCTTGACTGTACCGGGGCCAACGTCCTGACTTTC. Residues: CASSQTLDCTGANVLTF.

The genes are TRBV10-3 and TRBJ2-5; D unclear. V was trimmed by 5 bases and J by 1 base, leaving 5 bases between them. The germline V gene has CDR1 ENHRY and CDR2 SYGVKD. The CDR3 length is 12 residues. The CDR3 DNA is TGTGCCATCAGTAGCTTCCAAGAGACCCAGTACTTC. The encoded protein is CAISSFQETQYF.